This T cell receptor beta chain originates from a study of T cell changes during pregnancy in multiple sclerosis. Trimming at V came to 6 bases and at J to 4 bases, leaving 5 bases not matched to a gene. Germline CDR1 MNHNY, CDR2 SVGAGI (reference sequence). The CDR3 loop spans 14 amino acids. Sequencing was performed with immunoSEQ multiplex PCR; in TCRdb, only in-frame clones are kept and a portion is missing. The repertoire consists of roughly 31,000 clones, with approximately 94% occurring once and the leading ten covering around 0.74%. V is TRBV6-6 and J is TRBJ1-5; TRBD1 aligns across 8 bases. Sample: CD4+ T cells from peripheral blood mononuclear cells, taken in the first trimester of pregnancy. The receptor was derived from a female donor with multiple sclerosis, enrolled in a pregnancy study. CDR3: CASSRTGTNQPQHF. CDR3 DNA sequence: TGTGCCAGCAGCCGGACAGGGACTAATCAGCCCCAGCATTTT.